The 10 T cell receptor beta chains given below trace back to one sample, sequenced in a study of identical twins. Each CDR3 protein gets one entry after TCRdb re-called the 5' RACE reads with MiXCR. The sample records 550,000 to 700,000 distinct CDR3 sequences, 21% being singletons. These data are also associated with another study on T cells expressing NK-cell markers.

Material for sequencing was PBMCs. These receptors were obtained from a woman aged 18-30 years in good health.

This clonotype has at least ten counts. The chain carries TRBV27 and TRBJ2-1; 11 bases line up with TRBD2. CDR1 MNHEY and CDR2 SMNVEV come from the germline V gene (reference sequence). The CDR3 runs 17 residues. With 5 bases clipped from V and 6 bases from J, the junction kept 12 bases outside the gene matches. The CDR3 DNA reads as TGTGCCAGCAGTCCCCACTTTCTAGCGGGAGGCCTCAATGAGCAGTTCTTC. Protein: CASSPHFLAGGLNEQFF.

The chain employs TRBV6-1 and TRBJ2-7, with TRBD1 identical over 10 bases. There are 14 residues in the CDR3. V was clipped by 7 bases and J by 2 bases; unmatched bases: 5. CDR1 is MNHNS, CDR2 SASEGT, per germline. This chain's CDR3 is CASKKDRGTYEQYF. The CDR3, as DNA: TGTGCCAGCAAGAAGGACAGGGGGACCTACGAGCAGTACTTC.

This clonotype was picked up many times. J is TRBJ1-2 and V is TRBV6-5; 7 bases map to TRBD1. The V gene end was trimmed by 5 bases and the J gene end by 6 bases; junction bases not matched to a gene: 3. Germline V gene lookup returns CDR1 MNHEY and CDR2 SVGAGI. The CDR3 has 12 residues. The CDR3 protein is CASSTGANGYTF. CDR3 DNA: TGTGCCAGCAGTACAGGGGCCAATGGCTACACCTTC.

This clonotype was seen repeatedly, ten times or more. V and J are TRBV7-8 and TRBJ2-5; D is undetermined. Trimming took off 5 bases at V and 1 base at J, with 11 bases between the two ends. This CDR3 contains 14 residues. Germline lookup yields CDR1 SGHVS and CDR2 FQNEAQ. Written as DNA, the CDR3 is TGTGCCAGCAGCGAAGCTGGCGGCCAAGAGACCCAGTACTTC. Its protein product is CASSEAGGQETQYF. Based on the CDR3 plus reference TRBV7-8 and TRBJ2-5, the full variable domain is GAGVSQSPRYKVAKRGQDVALRCDPISGHVSLFWYQQALGQGPEFLTYFQNEAQLDKSGLPSDRFFAERPEGSVSTLKIQRTQQEDSAVYLCASSEAGGQETQYFGPGTRLLVL.

This clonotype was recorded a few times. The chain joins TRBV5-1 to TRBJ2-2, with D perhaps matching TRBD1 or TRBD2 (5 bases each). Trimming took off 2 bases at V and 4 bases at J, with 15 bases between the two ends. Germline assignment: CDR1 SGHRS and CDR2 YFSETQ. The length of the CDR3 is 16 residues. The CDR3 loop is CASSFGTAAPTGELFF. In DNA, the CDR3 is TGCGCCAGCAGCTTCGGGACCGCGGCTCCCACCGGGGAGCTGTTTTTT.

The rearrangement links TRBV20-1 to TRBJ2-2; the D call may be TRBD1 or TRBD2 (5 bases each). This CDR3 spans 14 amino acids. Trimming left V 3 bases short and J 7 bases short, with 15 bases between. CDR1 is DFQATT, CDR2 SNEGSKA, per germline (reference sequence). In DNA form, the CDR3 reads TGCAGTGCTAGCCGGGGCCCAATTGTCGGGGAGCTGTTTTTT. Translated: CSASRGPIVGELFF.

This clonotype was observed a single time. V and J are TRBV7-3 and TRBJ2-6; tentatively, D is TRBD1 (5 bases). There are 16 residues in the CDR3. V lost 4 bases to trimming and J lost 2 bases, with 12 bases between them. The germline gives CDR1 SGHTA, CDR2 FQGTGA. The CDR3 region has the DNA TGTGCCAGCAGCTCCCAGGGTTCAGCTGGGGCCAACGTCCTGACTTTC. Amino acids: CASSSQGSAGANVLTF.

The V and J genes are TRBV7-6 and TRBJ2-5; 10 bases fit TRBD1. V lost 1 base and J lost 8; bases outside the gene matches: 7. The CDR3 is 15 residues long. Germline CDR1 reads SGHVS; CDR2 reads FNYEAQ. DNA for the CDR3: TGTGCCAGCAGCTTAGGCGGGACAGGGGCACTAACCCAGTACTTC. Translated, it gives CASSLGGTGALTQYF.

The rearrangement joins TRBV20-1 to TRBJ2-3; D might be TRBD2 (6 bases). V lost 4 bases, J lost 3 bases, and 11 bases lay in between. Per germline, CDR1 DFQATT and CDR2 SNEGSKA (reference sequence). The CDR3 has 13 residues. CDR3 nucleotide sequence: TGCAGTGCTAAGGGACTGAATACAGATACGCAGTATTTT. Protein product: CSAKGLNTDTQYF.

This sequence joins TRBV20-1 and TRBJ2-7, with D unresolved. Germline loops: CDR1 DFQATT, CDR2 SNEGSKA (reference sequence). This CDR3 contains 13 residues. The germline V and J ends were trimmed by 5 bases and 0 bases, with 11 bases remaining between them. The CDR3 DNA reads TGCAGTGCTGATGACCGAAGCTCCTACGAGCAGTACTTC. Translating gives CSADDRSSYEQYF.